The 6 T cell receptor beta chains in this list originate from one sample, sequenced in a study of siplizumab effects on memory and regulatory T cells. Some clones are missing from TCRdb's copy, which holds only in-frame ones; the method was immunoSEQ multiplex PCR. The repertoire consists of 90,000 to 120,000 clones, with more than 90% occurring once and the leading ten covering about 2.6%. Sequencing input: CD4+ T cells sorted from blood. The receptors originated from a human donor in good health. Some clones in this sample may be carry-over from other donors' samples.

The chain links TRBV7-3 to TRBJ2-1; a weak D match, TRBD1 (5 bases). The CDR3 sequence is 15 residues long. Germline CDR1 SGHTA, CDR2 FQGTGA. Between the trimmed V and J ends, which lost 2 bases and 3 bases, there was a span of 11 bases. DNA for the CDR3: TGTGCCAGCAGCTTAGATTTAGGGGTCTACAATGAGCAGTTCTTC. Protein sequence: CASSLDLGVYNEQFF.

The gene calls are TRBV7-6 and TRBJ2-7; 11 nucleotides align to TRBD2. The CDR3 runs 15 residues. The germline gives CDR1 SGHVS, CDR2 FNYEAQ. Trimming cost V 1 base and J 3 bases; bases outside gene matches: 2. The CDR3 DNA follows: TGTGCCAGCAGCTTAGGTAGCGGGAGGGTCTACGAGCAGTACTTC. Protein product: CASSLGSGRVYEQYF.

This clone was found a few times. The chain links TRBV11-2 to TRBJ2-1; TRBD2 agrees at 12 bases. The CDR3 runs 17 residues. Germline V gene data show CDR1 as SGHAT and CDR2 as FQNNGV. The junction had 5 bases not matched to a gene; V was cut back by 5 bases and J by 0 bases. The CDR3, as DNA: TGTGCCAGCAGCCGGACTAGCGGGACGAGCTCCTACAATGAGCAGTTCTTC. It codes for CASSRTSGTSSYNEQFF.

The rearrangement links TRBV11-2 to TRBJ2-1; TRBD2 agrees at 11 bases. The CDR3 runs to 16 residues. CDR1 is SGHAT, CDR2 FQNNGV, per germline. The V and J ends lost 5 bases and 2 bases, in that order; junction bases with no gene match: 5. In DNA, the CDR3 is TGTGCCAGCAGCGCGACTAGCGGGGCCGCCTACAATGAGCAGTTCTTC. This encodes CASSATSGAAYNEQFF. The full variable domain, with the rest looked up from reference TRBV11-2 and TRBJ2-1, is EAGVAQSPRYKIIEKRQSVAFWCNPISGHATLYWYQQILGQGPKLLIQFQNNGVVDDSQLPKDRFSAERLKGVDSTLKIQPAKLEDSAVYLCASSATSGAAYNEQFFGPGTRLTVL.

The V call is TRBV5-8, the J call TRBJ1-4, with D perhaps matching TRBD1 (5 bases). The CDR3 length is 16 residues. The germline V gene has CDR1 SGHTS and CDR2 YDEGEE. V lost 4 bases and J lost 4, with 17 bases in between. This chain's CDR3 is CASSPTGTAYNEKLFF. The DNA of the CDR3 is TGTGCCAGCAGCCCCACCGGGACGGCTTATAATGAAAAACTGTTTTTT.

The rearrangement joins TRBV6-1 to TRBJ2-2, with 9 bases aligning to TRBD1. This CDR3 has 17 amino acids. Losses at the gene ends were 4 bases for V and 6 bases for J; bases not matched to a gene: 12. Germline lookup yields CDR1 MNHNS and CDR2 SASEGT. The CDR3 sequence: CASSAGSGTGYSGELFF. The CDR3 nucleotides read TGTGCCAGCAGTGCAGGATCCGGGACAGGGTATTCCGGGGAGCTGTTTTTT.